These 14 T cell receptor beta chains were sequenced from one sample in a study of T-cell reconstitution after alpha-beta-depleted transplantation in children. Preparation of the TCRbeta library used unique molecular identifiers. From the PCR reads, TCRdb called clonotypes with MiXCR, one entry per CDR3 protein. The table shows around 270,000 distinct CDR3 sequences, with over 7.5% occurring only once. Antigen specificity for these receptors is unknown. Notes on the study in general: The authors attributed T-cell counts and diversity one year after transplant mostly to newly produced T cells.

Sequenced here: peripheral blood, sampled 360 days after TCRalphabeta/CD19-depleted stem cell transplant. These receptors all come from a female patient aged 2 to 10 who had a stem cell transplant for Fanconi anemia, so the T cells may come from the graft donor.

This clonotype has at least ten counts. The CDR3 nucleotides are TGTGCCAGCAGCTTATATGGCCGCGGACAGGCGTACAATGAGCAGTTCTTC. This sequence encodes CASSLYGRGQAYNEQFF. This chain connects TRBV7-9 to TRBJ2-1; TRBD1 matches 7 bases. The CDR3 runs 17 residues. Unmatched junction bases numbered 11, after V lost 2 bases and J lost 4 bases. Germline V lookup: CDR1 SEHNR, CDR2 FQNEAQ (reference sequence).

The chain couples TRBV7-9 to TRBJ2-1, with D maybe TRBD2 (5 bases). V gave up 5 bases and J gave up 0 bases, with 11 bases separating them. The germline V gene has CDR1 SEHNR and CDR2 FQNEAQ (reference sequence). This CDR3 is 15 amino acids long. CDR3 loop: CASSLREGSYNEQFF. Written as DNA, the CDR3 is TGTGCCAGCAGCCTTCGCGAGGGCTCCTACAATGAGCAGTTCTTC.

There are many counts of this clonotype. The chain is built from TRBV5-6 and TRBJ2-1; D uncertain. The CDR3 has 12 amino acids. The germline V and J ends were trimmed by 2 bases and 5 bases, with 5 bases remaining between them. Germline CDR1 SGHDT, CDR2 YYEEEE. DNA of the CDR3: TGTGCCAGCAGCTTTACTGACAATGAGCAGTTCTTC. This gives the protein CASSFTDNEQFF.

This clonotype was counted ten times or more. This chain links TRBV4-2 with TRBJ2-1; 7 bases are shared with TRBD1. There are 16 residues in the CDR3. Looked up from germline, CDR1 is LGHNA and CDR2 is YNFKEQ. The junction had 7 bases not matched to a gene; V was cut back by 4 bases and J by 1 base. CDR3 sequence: CASSPRQGGSYNEQFF. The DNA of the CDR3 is TGTGCCAGCAGCCCCCGACAGGGCGGGTCCTACAATGAGCAGTTCTTC.

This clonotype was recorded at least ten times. CDR3 in amino acids: CASSFSGKGYEQYF. Here the CDR3 DNA reads TGTGCCAGCAGCTTTTCGGGGAAAGGGTACGAGCAGTACTTC. This chain connects TRBV7-2 to TRBJ2-7, with D perhaps matching TRBD2 (5 bases). Germline V gene sequence: CDR1 SGHTA, CDR2 FQGNSA. Trimming stripped 3 bases from V and 4 bases from J, with 13 bases between. The CDR3 sequence is 14 residues long. Complete variable domain (other parts from reference TRBV7-2 and TRBJ2-7): GAGVSQSPSNKVTEKGKDVELRCDPISGHTALYWYRQSLGQGLEFLIYFQGNSAPDKSGLPSDRFSAERTGGSVSTLTIQRTQQEDSAVYLCASSFSGKGYEQYFGPGTRLTVT.

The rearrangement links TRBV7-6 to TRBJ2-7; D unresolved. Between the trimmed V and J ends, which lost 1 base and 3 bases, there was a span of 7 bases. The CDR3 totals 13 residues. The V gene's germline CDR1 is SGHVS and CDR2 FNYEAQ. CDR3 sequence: CASSLVLNYEQYF. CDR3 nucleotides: TGTGCCAGCAGCTTAGTGCTGAACTACGAGCAGTACTTC.

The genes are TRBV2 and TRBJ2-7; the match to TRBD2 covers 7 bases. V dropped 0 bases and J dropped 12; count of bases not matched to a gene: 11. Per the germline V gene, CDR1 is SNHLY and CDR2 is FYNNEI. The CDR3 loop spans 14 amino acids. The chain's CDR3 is CASSEATRLAPSYF. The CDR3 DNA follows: TGTGCCAGCAGTGAAGCAACAAGACTAGCTCCCTCGTACTTC.

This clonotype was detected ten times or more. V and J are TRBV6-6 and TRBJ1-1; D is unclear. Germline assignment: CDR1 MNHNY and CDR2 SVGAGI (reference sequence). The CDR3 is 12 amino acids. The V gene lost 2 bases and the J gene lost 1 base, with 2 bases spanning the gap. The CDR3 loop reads CASSYQNTEAFF. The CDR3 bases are TGTGCCAGCAGTTACCAGAACACTGAAGCTTTCTTT.

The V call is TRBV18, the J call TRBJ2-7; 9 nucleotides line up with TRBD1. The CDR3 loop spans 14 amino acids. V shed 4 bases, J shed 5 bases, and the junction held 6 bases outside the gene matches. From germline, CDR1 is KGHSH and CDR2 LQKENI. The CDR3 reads CASSLTGGLDEQYF. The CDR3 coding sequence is TGTGCCAGCTCACTGACAGGGGGACTTGACGAGCAGTACTTC.

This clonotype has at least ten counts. The CDR3 region is CASSWTVSRAYGYTF. The CDR3 region has the DNA TGTGCCAGCTCGTGGACAGTCTCTAGGGCCTATGGCTACACCTTC. The chain couples TRBV12-3 or TRBV12-4 to TRBJ1-2; a possible D gene is TRBD1 (6 bases). V lost 8 bases and J 4 bases, leaving 20 bases between the germline ends. The CDR3 spans 15 residues.

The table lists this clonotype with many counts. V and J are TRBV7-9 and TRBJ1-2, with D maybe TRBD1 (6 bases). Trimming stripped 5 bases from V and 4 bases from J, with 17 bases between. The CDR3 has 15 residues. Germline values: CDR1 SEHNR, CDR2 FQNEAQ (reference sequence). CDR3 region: CASSAKVTGPYGYTF. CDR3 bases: TGTGCCAGCAGCGCCAAGGTTACAGGGCCCTATGGCTACACCTTC.

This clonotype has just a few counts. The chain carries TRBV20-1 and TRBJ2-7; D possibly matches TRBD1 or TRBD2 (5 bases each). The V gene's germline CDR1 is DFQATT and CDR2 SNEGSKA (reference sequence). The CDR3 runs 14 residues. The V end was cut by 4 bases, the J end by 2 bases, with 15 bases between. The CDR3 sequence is CSAISARGTYEQYV. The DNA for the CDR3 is TGCAGTGCTATTTCAGCCCGGGGCACCTACGAGCAGTACGTC.

CDR3: CSARDGVRQNTEAFF. In nucleotides, the CDR3 is TGCAGTGCTAGAGATGGGGTCAGACAGAACACTGAAGCTTTCTTT. The chain is built from TRBV20-1 and TRBJ1-1; D is undetermined. Trimming shortened V by 0 bases and J by 1 base, and 12 bases separated the two germline ends. This CDR3 is 15 amino acids long. Germline values: CDR1 DFQATT, CDR2 SNEGSKA (reference sequence).

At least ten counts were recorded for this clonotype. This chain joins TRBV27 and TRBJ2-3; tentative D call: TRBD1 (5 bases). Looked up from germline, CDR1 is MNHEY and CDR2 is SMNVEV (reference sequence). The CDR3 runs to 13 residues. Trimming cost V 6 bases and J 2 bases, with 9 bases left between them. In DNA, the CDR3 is TGTGCCAGCAGCAGACAGACCACAGATACGCAGTATTTT. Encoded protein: CASSRQTTDTQYF.